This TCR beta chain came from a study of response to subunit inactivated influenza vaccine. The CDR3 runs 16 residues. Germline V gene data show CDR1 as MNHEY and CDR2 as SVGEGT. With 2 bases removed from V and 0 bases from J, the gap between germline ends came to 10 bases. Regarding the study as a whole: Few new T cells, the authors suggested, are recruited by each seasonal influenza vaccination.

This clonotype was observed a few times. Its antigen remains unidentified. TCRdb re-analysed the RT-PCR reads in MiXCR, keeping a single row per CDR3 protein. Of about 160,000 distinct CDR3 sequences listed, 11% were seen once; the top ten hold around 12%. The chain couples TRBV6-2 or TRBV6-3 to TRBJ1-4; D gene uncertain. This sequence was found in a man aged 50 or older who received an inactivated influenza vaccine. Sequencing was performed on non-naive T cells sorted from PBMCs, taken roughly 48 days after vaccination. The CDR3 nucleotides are TGTGCCAGCAGTTACGGTGGATTTGCAACTAATGAAAAACTGTTTTTT. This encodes CASSYGGFATNEKLFF.